This T cell receptor beta chain appears in the sequencing data of a study of shared clonotypes between healthy human individuals. Comment on this clone: The antigen remains undetermined.

Study results and limitations: Clonotype sharing across donors was expected to vary with sequencing depth.

CDR3 length: 14 amino acids. Trimming removed 5 bases from V and 2 bases from J, with 12 bases in between. Germline CDR1 and CDR2: SGHAT and FQNNGV. Clones were sequenced by immunoSEQ multiplex PCR, and TCRdb holds only the in-frame ones, with some missing. The table lists around 1,000,000 clones, approximately 80% of them singletons. The V and J genes are TRBV11-2 and TRBJ2-5, with D perhaps given as TRBD1 or TRBD2 (5 bases each). The sample comprised memory CD4+ T cells from PBMCs. As for subset: CD45RA-negative fraction. The source of this sequence is a man between 18 and 35 years old in good health. Some clones in this sample may be carry-over from other donors' samples. The CDR3 loop reads CASSRTGPQETQYF. The CDR3 DNA follows: TGTGCCAGCAGCCGAACGGGACCGCAAGAGACCCAGTACTTC.